The clone carrying this T cell receptor (beta chain) is judged large. As yet, its antigen is unknown. PBMC samples from each donor numbered at least one pre-ART and at least two post-ART. The sample is drawn from a study of long-term antiretroviral therapy in people with HIV. Germline loops: CDR1 SGHRS, CDR2 YFSETQ. This CDR3 contains 11 residues. V shed 5 bases and J shed 7 bases, with 9 bases lying between them. The study, taken as a whole, reports: Patients on ART gained diversity, which nonetheless stayed below transplant donor controls.

Version v3.0 of the immunoSEQ assay ran at survey level. Produced via immunoSEQ multiplex PCR; TCRdb's table is partial and in-frame only. In the table there are about 16,000 clones, 60% to 80% of which are singletons. This sequence originates from a woman between 50 and 59 years old with HIV. This specimen consisted of unsorted PBMCs, obtained 1.5 years before starting antiretroviral therapy. This chain connects TRBV5-1 to TRBJ1-2; D might be TRBD1 (6 bases). CDR3 region: CASRGAGGYTF. The CDR3 DNA reads TGCGCCAGCAGGGGGGCAGGTGGCTACACCTTC.